The rows below give T cell receptor beta chains drawn from one sample of a study of blood T cell repertoires in COVID-19. The data were produced by immunoSEQ multiplex PCR, yet TCRdb's version contains in-frame clones alone and is incomplete. The profile shows around 50,000 clones, approximately 93% of them singletons. Sample: peripheral blood. These receptors came from a man between 60 and 75 years old with COVID-19, enrolled during active disease. CDR3s include the opening cysteine and the closing phenylalanine or tryptophan. D genes are given only for firm matches. Some rows mark clone size as missing; the rest say once, few, many or name a class of expanded clone.

j_call cdr3_length clone_size d_call v_call cdr3_nt cdr3_aa
TRBJ1-3 18 NA NA TRBV5-4 TGTGCCAGCAGCTTGGGAGTGTTATCTGGGACACCTGGAAACACCATATATTTT CASSLGVLSGTPGNTIYF
TRBJ2-4 16 NA NA TRBV5-8 TGTGCCAGCAGCTTGGACAGCCGTTTTGGCAAAAACATTCAGTACTTC CASSLDSRFGKNIQYF
TRBJ1-1 15 NA NA TRBV4-3 TGCGCCAGCAGCCAGGATTTAACAGGGAACACTGAAGCTTTCTTT CASSQDLTGNTEAFF
TRBJ2-3 17 once NA TRBV5-6 TGTGCCAGCAGCTTGGTTGGCAGGGCCTCTAGCACAGATACGCAGTATTTT CASSLVGRASSTDTQYF
TRBJ1-5 18 NA NA TRBV7-3 TGTGCCAGCACCTCCCGCGGGGCCTTCTGTGAAGAGTATCAGCCCCAGCATTTT CASTSRGAFCEEYQPQHF
TRBJ2-1 15 NA TRBD2 TRBV7-2 TGTGCCAGCAGCTTACGCGTAGCGGGTGACAATGAGCAGTTCTTC CASSLRVAGDNEQFF
TRBJ1-2 15 once TRBD1 TRBV3-1/TRBV3-2 TGTGCCAGCAGCCCCAGGACAGGGGTCGGCTATGGCTACACCTTC CASSPRTGVGYGYTF
TRBJ2-3 15 NA NA TRBV14 TGTGCCAGCAGCTCCGTCCGAGGAGGGACAGATACGCAGTATTTT CASSSVRGGTDTQYF
TRBJ1-1 14 NA NA TRBV5-1 TGCGCCAGCAGCGGGCAAGACAGGAACACTGAAGCTTTCTTT CASSGQDRNTEAFF
TRBJ2-3 15 NA NA TRBV6-5 TGTGCCAGCAGCCCCTCGGGATGGGGCACAGATACGCAGTATTTT CASSPSGWGTDTQYF
TRBJ1-3 17 few NA TRBV7-2 TGTGCCAGCAGCTTAGGAGGCAGCTCGCCCTCTGGAAACACCATATATTTT CASSLGGSSPSGNTIYF
TRBJ1-6 14 NA NA TRBV19 TGTGCCAGTAGTATTGGGGGGGCAAATTCACCCCTCCACTTT CASSIGGANSPLHF
TRBJ2-2 15 NA TRBD2 TRBV7-3 TGTGCCAGCAGGAGCGGGGGCCCGAACACCGGGGAGCTGTTTTTT CASRSGGPNTGELFF
TRBJ1-6 15 NA TRBD1 TRBV4-1 TGCGCCAGCAGCCAAGAGGGACAGGGTATTTCACCCCTCCACTTT CASSQEGQGISPLHF
TRBJ2-7 15 NA NA TRBV7-8 TGTGCCAGCAGCTCCCGACGGGGGGCCTTCTACGAGCAGTACTTC CASSSRRGAFYEQYF
TRBJ1-2 13 NA TRBD1 TRBV7-2 TGTGCCAGCAGCCCGACAGGGGACCATGGCTACACCTTC CASSPTGDHGYTF
TRBJ2-2 16 NA TRBD1 TRBV18 TGTGCCAGCTCACCCCGGACAGGGGGATCCACCGGGGAGCTGTTTTTT CASSPRTGGSTGELFF
TRBJ1-5 16 NA NA TRBV19 TGTGCCAGTAGTATAGGGTGGCAGGGGAACAATCAGCCCCAGCATTTT CASSIGWQGNNQPQHF
TRBJ2-2 15 NA TRBD1 TRBV3-1/TRBV3-2 TGTGCCAGCAGCCAGGCAGGGGGCTACGCCGGGGAGCTGTTTTTT CASSQAGGYAGELFF
TRBJ2-7 12 NA NA TRBV27 TGTGCCAGCAGTCCCTTCGGGAACGAGCAGTACTTC CASSPFGNEQYF
TRBJ2-3 15 NA NA TRBV6-5 TGTGCCAGCAGTTACTCTGGAGGGAGAACAGATACGCAGTATTTT CASSYSGGRTDTQYF
TRBJ2-1 10 NA NA TRBV30 TGTGCCCACGGGGAGGATGAGCAGTTCTTC CAHGEDEQFF
TRBJ2-3 15 NA TRBD1 TRBV5-5 TGTGCCAGCAGCCTAGACAGGGGGTGGACAGATACGCAGTATTTT CASSLDRGWTDTQYF
TRBJ1-4 15 NA TRBD1 TRBV5-6 TGTGCCAGCAGTCGCGGGACAGGCTCCCCCCGAAAACTGTTTTTT CASSRGTGSPRKLFF
TRBJ2-1 12 NA TRBD2 TRBV12-3/TRBV12-4 TGTGCCAGCAGTTTAGGGGGGGGTGAGCAGTTCTTC CASSLGGGEQFF
TRBJ2-1 16 NA NA TRBV5-6 TGTGCCAGCAGCTTACGGCCGACTCCCTCCTACAATGAGCAGTTCTTC CASSLRPTPSYNEQFF
TRBJ1-5 16 NA NA TRBV3-1/TRBV3-2 TGTGCCAGCAGCCAATCCTCGGGGAGCGGGAATCAGCCCCAGCATTTT CASSQSSGSGNQPQHF
TRBJ1-6 15 NA NA TRBV5-6 TGTGCCAGCAGCTTGGCCCGAGGGTATAATTCACCCCTCCACTTT CASSLARGYNSPLHF
TRBJ2-2 15 once TRBD1 TRBV5-1 TGCGCCAGCAGCCCCCTTGGGACAGGGTACGGGGAGCTGTTTTTT CASSPLGTGYGELFF
TRBJ1-5 17 NA NA TRBV6-2/TRBV6-3 TGTGCCAGCAGTTACTCTTCCCGATCCAGGGGTAATCAGCCCCAGCATTTT CASSYSSRSRGNQPQHF
TRBJ2-3 14 once NA TRBV5-4 TGTGCCACCAAACAGGGTCCTAGCACAGATACGCAGTATTTT CATKQGPSTDTQYF
TRBJ1-4 15 NA NA TRBV19 TGTGCCAGTACTAGGGAGGCCAGCAATAATGAAAAACTGTTTTTT CASTREASNNEKLFF
TRBJ1-3 14 NA NA TRBV29-1 TGCAGCGTTCTTGAGCCAAACTCTGGAAACACCATATATTTT CSVLEPNSGNTIYF
TRBJ2-1 17 once NA TRBV20-1 TGCAGTGCTAGTTCCCCTAAAGGGGGGAGGGCCCACAATGAGCAGTTCTTC CSASSPKGGRAHNEQFF
TRBJ1-3 17 NA NA TRBV5-1 TGCGCCAGCAGCATTGCCGGGACACAGAGCTCTGGAAACACCATATATTTT CASSIAGTQSSGNTIYF
TRBJ2-5 13 once NA TRBV10-3 TGTGCCATCAGTGAGGGGGCCCGGGAGACCCAGTACTTC CAISEGARETQYF
TRBJ2-2 15 NA NA TRBV4-2 TGTGCCAGCAGCCCCGGGGGACCGAACACCGGGGAGCTGTTTTTT CASSPGGPNTGELFF
TRBJ2-1 15 NA TRBD2 TRBV10-1 TGCGCCAGCAGTGATACCAAGCGGGGCTACAATGAGCAGTTCTTC CASSDTKRGYNEQFF
TRBJ1-1 12 NA NA TRBV29-1 TGCAGCTCTGGACAGTTGAACACTGAAGCTTTCTTT CSSGQLNTEAFF
TRBJ2-2 17 NA TRBD2 TRBV9 TGTGCCAGCAGCGTGTCCGGGGGACTAGCAAACACCGGGGAGCTGTTTTTT CASSVSGGLANTGELFF
TRBJ2-1 15 NA TRBD1 TRBV10-3 TGTGCCATCACTGGACAGGGGTCGGCCTACAATGAGCAGTTCTTC CAITGQGSAYNEQFF
TRBJ1-1 16 NA NA TRBV18 TGTGCCAGCTACCACCCGGGCAGGGAAGGGAACACTGAAGCTTTCTTT CASYHPGREGNTEAFF
TRBJ1-1 13 NA NA TRBV19 TGTGCCAGTAGTAATGTGGCCTACACTGAAGCTTTCTTT CASSNVAYTEAFF